These 5 T cell receptor beta chains share one sample of origin, sequenced in a study of T cells in Graves' hyperthyroidism and ophthalmopathy. TCR beta CDR3 regions were amplified from RNA transcripts. A set of HTBI primers served as the primers for a first-round RT-PCR of the TCR CDR3. TCRdb re-analysed the multiplex PCR reads in MiXCR, keeping a single row per CDR3 protein. The repertoire holds about 480,000 distinct CDR3 sequences, with approximately 25% as singletons. Sequenced: blood. These receptors came from a woman aged 25-40 years with Graves' ophthalmopathy.

The table lists this clonotype with a few counts. V and J are TRBV15 and TRBJ2-7; 8 bases line up with TRBD1. Germline CDR1 reads LNHNV; CDR2 reads YYDKDF (reference sequence). V was clipped by 0 bases and J by 6 bases; unmatched bases: 7. CDR3 length equals 15 residues. CDR3 sequence reads: CATSRDLSGGGEQYF. The CDR3 nucleotides are TGTGCCACCAGCAGAGATCTTTCAGGGGGCGGCGAGCAGTACTTC.

This clonotype showed up many times. V gene TRBV15 combines with J gene TRBJ1-2; no reliable D call. V lost 0 bases and J lost 5, with 13 bases in between. This CDR3 has 15 residues. Germline lookup yields CDR1 LNHNV and CDR2 YYDKDF (reference sequence). As DNA, the CDR3 is TGTGCCACCAGCAGAGATGGGTCAGAGGTGTATGGCTACACCTTC. Translation gives CATSRDGSEVYGYTF.

This clonotype was counted at least ten times. The chain carries TRBV12-3 or TRBV12-4 and TRBJ1-3; maybe TRBD1 (5 bases). This CDR3 comprises 14 residues. Trimming took off 3 bases at V and 4 bases at J, with 10 bases between the two ends. Here the CDR3 DNA reads TGTGCCAGCAGTTTCCGGGGGGAGGGAAACACCATATATTTT. Encoded protein: CASSFRGEGNTIYF.

A note on this clonotype: This may come from a read error, since a much larger clone is one base off. The rearrangement uses TRBV9 and TRBJ2-2; no reliable D call. Germline lookup yields CDR1 SGDLS and CDR2 YYNGEE. Between the trimmed V and J ends, which lost 0 bases and 0 bases, there was a span of 6 bases. This CDR3 comprises 15 residues. The CDR3 sequence is CASSVDTPNTGELFF. In nucleotides, the CDR3 is TGTGCCAGCAGCGTAGACACCCCGAACACCGGGGAGCTGTTTTTT.

This clonotype has more than one count but fewer than ten. This chain connects TRBV3-1 to TRBJ1-3; no clear D. The germline V gene has CDR1 LGHDT and CDR2 YNNKEL (reference sequence). There are 15 residues in the CDR3. Deletions cut 4 bases from V and 0 bases from J, with 10 bases between. The DNA of the CDR3 is TGTGCCAGCAGCCCTACAGCCAACTCTGGAAACACCATATATTTT. Amino acids: CASSPTANSGNTIYF.